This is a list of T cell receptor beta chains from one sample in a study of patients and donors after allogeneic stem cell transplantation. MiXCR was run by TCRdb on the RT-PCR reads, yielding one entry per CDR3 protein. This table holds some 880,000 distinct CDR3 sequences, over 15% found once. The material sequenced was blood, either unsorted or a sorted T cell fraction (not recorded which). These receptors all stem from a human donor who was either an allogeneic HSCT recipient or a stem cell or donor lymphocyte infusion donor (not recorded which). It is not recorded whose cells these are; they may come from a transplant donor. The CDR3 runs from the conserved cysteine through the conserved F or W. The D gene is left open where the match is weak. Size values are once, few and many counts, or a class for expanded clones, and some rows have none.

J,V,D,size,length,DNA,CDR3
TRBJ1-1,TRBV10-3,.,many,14,TGTGCCATCAGTGAAGGGCAGTCGAACACTGAAGCTTTCTTT,CAISEGQSNTEAFF
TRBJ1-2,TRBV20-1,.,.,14,TGCAGTGCTGAATGGGGCGGGGGTACCTATGGCTACACCTTC,CSAEWGGGTYGYTF
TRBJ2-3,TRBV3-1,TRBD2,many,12,TGTGCCAGCAGCCAGGGGGGGGATACGCAGTATTTT,CASSQGGDTQYF
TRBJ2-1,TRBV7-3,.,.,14,TGTGCCAGCAGCTTAAAGGGGCTTAACAATGAGCAGTTCTTC,CASSLKGLNNEQFF
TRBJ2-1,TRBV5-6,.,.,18,TGTGCCAGCAGCCCCCCCGTGGGGGGGGGGCTGACCTACAATGAGCAGTTCTTC,CASSPPVGGGLTYNEQFF
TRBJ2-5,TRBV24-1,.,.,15,TGTGCCACCAGTCCTGACCGCCCACGGGGGGAGACCCAGTACTTC,CATSPDRPRGETQYF
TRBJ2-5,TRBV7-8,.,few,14,TGTGCCAGCAGCCCCCTTTCAGGGAAAGAGACCCAGTACTTC,CASSPLSGKETQYF
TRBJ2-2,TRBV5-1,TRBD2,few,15,TGCGCCAGCAGCTTGGGCGGGAGCAGGTCCGGGGAGCTGTTTTTT,CASSLGGSRSGELFF
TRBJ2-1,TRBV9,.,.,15,TGTGCCAGCAGCGGGAGCGGGTTTCGGGCCAATGAGCAGTTCTTC,CASSGSGFRANEQFF
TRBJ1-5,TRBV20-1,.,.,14,TGCAGTGCTAGTCTTCCCCCCGGGATCCAGCCCCAGCATTTT,CSASLPPGIQPQHF
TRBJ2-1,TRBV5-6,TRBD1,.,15,TGTGCCAGCAGCTTCGGGACAGGGGTAGGCAATGAGCAGTTCTTC,CASSFGTGVGNEQFF
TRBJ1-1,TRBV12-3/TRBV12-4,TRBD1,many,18,TGTGCCAGCAGCCGGGTCGGGGGCCCAGGGGGCGCCGACACTGAAGCTTTCTTT,CASSRVGGPGGADTEAFF
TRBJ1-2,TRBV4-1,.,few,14,TGCGCCAGCAGCCACGAGGGACCCACCTATGGCTACACCTTC,CASSHEGPTYGYTF
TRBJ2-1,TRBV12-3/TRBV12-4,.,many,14,TGTGCCAGCAGTTTTGGGGAGCTCTACAATGAGCAGTTCTTC,CASSFGELYNEQFF
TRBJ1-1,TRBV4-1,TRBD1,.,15,TGCGCCAGCAGCCAAGAAGACAGGGGTACGGCTGAAGCTTTCTTT,CASSQEDRGTAEAFF
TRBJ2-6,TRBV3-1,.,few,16,TGTGCCAGCAGCCCCCGCAGAATCTCTGGGGCCAACGTCCTGACTTTC,CASSPRRISGANVLTF
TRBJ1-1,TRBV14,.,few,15,TGTGCCAGCAGCCAAGATTCGTACGGGGACACTGAAGCTTTCTTT,CASSQDSYGDTEAFF
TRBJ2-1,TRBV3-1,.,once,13,TGTGCCAGCAGCCGCCGGACGGAACCGGGGCAGTTCTTC,CASSRRTEPGQFF
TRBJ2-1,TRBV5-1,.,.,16,TGCGCCAGCAGCTTCTCGGGCGGGGACCCATACAATGAGCAGTTCTTC,CASSFSGGDPYNEQFF
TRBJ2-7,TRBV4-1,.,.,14,TGCGCCAGCAGCCAAGATCTGTCAGGGCGCGAGCAGTACTTC,CASSQDLSGREQYF
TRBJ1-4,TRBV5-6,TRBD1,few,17,TGTGCCAGCAGCTTTTGGGACAGGGCCTTAAAGACCGAAAAACTGTTTTTT,CASSFWDRALKTEKLFF
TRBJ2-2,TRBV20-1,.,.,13,TGCAGTGGTCGGAGAGAGAACACCGGGGAGCTGTTTTTT,CSGRRENTGELFF
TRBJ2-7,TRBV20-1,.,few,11,TGCAGTGGCACCGAACCCTACGAGCAGTACTTC,CSGTEPYEQYF
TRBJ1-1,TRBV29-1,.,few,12,TGCAGCGCAAGACCAATGAACACTGAAGCTTTCTTT,CSARPMNTEAFF
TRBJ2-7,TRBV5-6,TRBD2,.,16,TGTGCCAGCAGCTTAATGCTAGCGGGGGTCTCCTACGAGCAGTACTTC,CASSLMLAGVSYEQYF
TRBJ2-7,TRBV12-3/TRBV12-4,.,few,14,TGTGCCAGCAGTTTTGGATCCAACTCCTACGAGCAGTACTTC,CASSFGSNSYEQYF
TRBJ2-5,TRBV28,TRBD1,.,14,TGTGCCAGCAGTCCGGACAGGGTATATTGGACCCAGTACTTC,CASSPDRVYWTQYF
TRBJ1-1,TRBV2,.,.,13,TGTGCCAGCAGTGACTCTCCGAACACTGAAGCTTTCTTT,CASSDSPNTEAFF
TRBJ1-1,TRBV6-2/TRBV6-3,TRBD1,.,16,TGTGCCAGCTCCCTCCGAGACAGGGGTGTTTACACTGAAGCTTTCTTT,CASSLRDRGVYTEAFF
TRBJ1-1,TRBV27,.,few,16,TGTGCCAGCAGTATCCTCCGGACGGACATGAACACTGAAGCTTTCTTT,CASSILRTDMNTEAFF
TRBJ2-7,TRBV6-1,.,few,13,TGTGCCAGCAGCATCAGTGGGTTGTACGAGCAGTACTTC,CASSISGLYEQYF
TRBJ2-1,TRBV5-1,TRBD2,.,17,TGCGCCAGCAGCCCGCGACTAGCGGGGACGGGATACAATGAGCAGTTCTTC,CASSPRLAGTGYNEQFF
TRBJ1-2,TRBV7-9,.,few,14,TGTGCCAGCACCGGCCCGGACAAGAACTATGGCTACACCTTC,CASTGPDKNYGYTF
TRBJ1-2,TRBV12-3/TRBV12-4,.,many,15,TGTGCCAGCAGTCCCCGGACTGCGGCTAACTATGGCTACACCTTC,CASSPRTAANYGYTF
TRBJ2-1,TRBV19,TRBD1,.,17,TGTGCCAGTAGTGGATACAGGGGCCCGGAGCGCTACAATGAGCAGTTCTTC,CASSGYRGPERYNEQFF
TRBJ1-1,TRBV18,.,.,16,TGTGCCAGCTCACGATCGACCCCCTCCATGAACACTGAAGCTTTCTTT,CASSRSTPSMNTEAFF
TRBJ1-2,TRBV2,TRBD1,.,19,TGTGCCAGCAGTGAGGCAAGGGGTATGGGACAGGAAAATTTCTATGGCTACACCTTC,CASSEARGMGQENFYGYTF
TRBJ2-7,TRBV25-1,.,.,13,TGTGCCAGCAGTGAGTCGGGCAGGGACGAGCAGTACTTC,CASSESGRDEQYF
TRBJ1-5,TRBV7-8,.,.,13,TGTGCCAGCAGCCCCCCGGGAAGGGAGCCCCAGCATTTT,CASSPPGREPQHF
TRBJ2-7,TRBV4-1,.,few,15,TGCGCCAGCAGCCAGACGACAGGTAACTCCTACGAGCAGTACTTC,CASSQTTGNSYEQYF
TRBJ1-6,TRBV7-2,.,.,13,TGTGCCAGCAGCTTAGAGGCCGTGTCACCCCTCCACTTT,CASSLEAVSPLHF
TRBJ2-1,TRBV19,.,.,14,TGTGCCAGTAGTATAGGCTTCCTTTACAATGAGCAGTTCTTC,CASSIGFLYNEQFF
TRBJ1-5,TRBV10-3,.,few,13,TGTGCCATCACCCGGGGGATGGGTCAGCCCCAGCATTTT,CAITRGMGQPQHF
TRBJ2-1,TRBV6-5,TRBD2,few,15,TGTGCCAGCAGTTACCGGGAGGGGTCCTACAATGAGCAGTTCTTC,CASSYREGSYNEQFF
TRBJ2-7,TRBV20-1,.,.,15,TGCAGTGCTAGAGATAACGGGGGTCCCTCCTACGAGCAGTACTTC,CSARDNGGPSYEQYF
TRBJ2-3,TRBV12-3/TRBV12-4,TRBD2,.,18,TGTGCCAGCAGTTTAGCTGGACTAGCGGGGGTGCCAGCAGATACGCAGTATTTT,CASSLAGLAGVPADTQYF
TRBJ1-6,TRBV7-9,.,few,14,TGTGCCAGCAGTCTCCGGGCCAGCCATTCACCCCTCCACTTT,CASSLRASHSPLHF
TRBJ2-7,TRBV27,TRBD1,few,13,TGTGCCAGCAGTTATCCAGGGGGCTACGAGCAGTACTTC,CASSYPGGYEQYF
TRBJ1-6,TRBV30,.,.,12,TGTGCCTGGACCCGCGGGGATTCACCCCTCCACTTT,CAWTRGDSPLHF
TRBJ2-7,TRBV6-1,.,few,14,TGTGCCAGCAGTGAAGGGGGTCGGTCCTACGAGCAGTACTTC,CASSEGGRSYEQYF
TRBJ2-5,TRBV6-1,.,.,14,TGTGCCAGCAGTGAAGAACTAGCAGGGGAGACCCAGTACTTC,CASSEELAGETQYF
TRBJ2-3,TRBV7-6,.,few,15,TGTGCCAGCAGCTTAGGAAGTAGCAACACAGATACGCAGTATTTT,CASSLGSSNTDTQYF
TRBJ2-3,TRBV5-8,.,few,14,TGTGCCAGCAGCTTAGGGACTGGCGGAGATACGCAGTATTTT,CASSLGTGGDTQYF